The present T cell receptor (beta chain) was sequenced within a study of blood T cell repertoires in COVID-19. Generated by immunoSEQ multiplex PCR, the TCRdb table keeps only in-frame clones and is missing some. The table has 180,000 or so clones, around four fifths seen once. What the recovered Cohort 3 donors had was two negative PCRs, clearance, or symptom resolution. This clone was seen just once. Germline CDR1 reads MDHEN; CDR2 reads SYDVKM. V was cut by 8 bases and J by 5 bases, with 18 bases left in between. The CDR3 covers 14 residues. The source of this sequence is a woman between 45 and 65 years old who had recovered from COVID-19. This rearrangement joins TRBV28 to TRBJ1-1, with D tentatively TRBD1 (5 bases). Sequenced material: PBMCs or T cells enriched from blood (not recorded which). For the CDR3, the DNA is TGTGCCAGCGCCGGACCAGTAGGGGTGACTGAAGCTTTCTTT. Protein product: CASAGPVGVTEAFF.